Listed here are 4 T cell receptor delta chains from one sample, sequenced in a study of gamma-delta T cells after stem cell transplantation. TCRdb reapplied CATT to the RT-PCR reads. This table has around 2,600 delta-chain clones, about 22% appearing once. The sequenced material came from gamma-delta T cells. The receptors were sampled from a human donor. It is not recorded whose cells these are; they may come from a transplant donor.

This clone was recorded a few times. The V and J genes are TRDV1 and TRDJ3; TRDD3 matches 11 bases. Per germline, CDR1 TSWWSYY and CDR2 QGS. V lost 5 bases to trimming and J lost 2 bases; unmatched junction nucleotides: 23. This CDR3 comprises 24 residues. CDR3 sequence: CALGSNSYLLGDKALTWDTRQMFF. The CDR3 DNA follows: TGTGCTCTTGGGAGCAATTCCTACTTACTGGGGGATAAGGCCTTGACCTGGGACACCCGACAGATGTTTTTC.

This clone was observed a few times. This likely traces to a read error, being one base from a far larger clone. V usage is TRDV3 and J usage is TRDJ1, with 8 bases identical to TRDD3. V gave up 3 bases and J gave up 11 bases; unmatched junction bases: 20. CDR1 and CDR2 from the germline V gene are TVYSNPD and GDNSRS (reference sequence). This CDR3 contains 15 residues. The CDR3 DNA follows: TGTGCCTTCCCCGTCTCCGACGGCGGGGATACTTACCTCATCTTT. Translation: CAFPVSDGGDTYLIF.

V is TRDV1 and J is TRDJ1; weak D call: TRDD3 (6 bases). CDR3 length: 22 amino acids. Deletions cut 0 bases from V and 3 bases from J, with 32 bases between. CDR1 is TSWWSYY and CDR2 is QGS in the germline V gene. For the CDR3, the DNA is TGTGCTCTTGGGGAACTAGGAGGAGTTCCCTTCGCTGGGGATCAGGGATCCGATAAACTCATCTTT. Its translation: CALGELGGVPFAGDQGSDKLIF.

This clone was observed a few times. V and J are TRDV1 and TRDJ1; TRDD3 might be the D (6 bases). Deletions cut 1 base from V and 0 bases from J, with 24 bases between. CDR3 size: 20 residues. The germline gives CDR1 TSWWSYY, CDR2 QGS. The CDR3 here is CALGERDPPRGSLYTDKLIF. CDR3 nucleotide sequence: TGTGCTCTTGGGGAACGGGATCCACCGCGGGGATCTTTATACACCGATAAACTCATCTTT.